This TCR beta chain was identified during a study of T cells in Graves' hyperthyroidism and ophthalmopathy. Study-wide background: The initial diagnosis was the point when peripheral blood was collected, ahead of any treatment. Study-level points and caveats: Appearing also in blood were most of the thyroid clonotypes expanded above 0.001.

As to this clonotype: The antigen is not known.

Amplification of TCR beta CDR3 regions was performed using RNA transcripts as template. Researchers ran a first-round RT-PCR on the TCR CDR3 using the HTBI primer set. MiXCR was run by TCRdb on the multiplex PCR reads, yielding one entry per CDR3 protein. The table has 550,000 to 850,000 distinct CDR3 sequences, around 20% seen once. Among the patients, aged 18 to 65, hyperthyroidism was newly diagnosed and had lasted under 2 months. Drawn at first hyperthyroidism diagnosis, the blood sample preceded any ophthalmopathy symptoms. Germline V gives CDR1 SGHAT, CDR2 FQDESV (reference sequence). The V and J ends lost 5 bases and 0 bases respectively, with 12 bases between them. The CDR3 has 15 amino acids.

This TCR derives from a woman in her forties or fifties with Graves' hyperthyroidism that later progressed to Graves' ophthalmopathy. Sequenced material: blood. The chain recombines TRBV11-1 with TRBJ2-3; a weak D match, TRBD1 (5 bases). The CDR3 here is CASSNLRESTDTQYF. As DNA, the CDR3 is TGTGCCAGCAGCAACCTCAGGGAAAGCACAGATACGCAGTATTTT.